Here is one TCR beta chain with its context. The authors' processing: Reference gene primers were amplified, and this amplification served to estimate nucleated cell counts. The assay was immunoSEQ multiplex PCR, and TCRdb's table has in-frame clones only and misses some. V and J calls and clone size follow that table, whereas D and trimming were derived from the DNA. The sample records around 18,000 clones, nearly 90% being singletons. This entry belongs to a study of blood T cell repertoires in COVID-19. After removal of 1 base from V and 4 bases from J, the junction contained 13 bases not matched to a gene. The CDR3 extends over 17 amino acids. In germline, CDR1 is SGHNT, CDR2 YYREEE (reference sequence).

The rearrangement uses TRBV5-4 and TRBJ1-2; the match to TRBD1 covers 7 bases. The source material was peripheral blood. The clonotype was recovered from a man aged 55 to 69 with active COVID-19. The CDR3 sequence is CASSLPGINRGGYGYTF. For the CDR3, the DNA is TGTGCCAGCAGCTTGCCCGGGATTAACAGGGGAGGCTATGGCTACACCTTC.